This passage covers 24 T cell receptor beta chains from one sample sequenced in a study of beta chain features in type 1 diabetes. Expressed TCRB transcripts were sequenced after all isolated RNA was converted to cDNA. Clones were read by immunoSEQ multiplex PCR, and TCRdb kept only the in-frame ones, dropping some. The sample contains approximately 250,000 clones, approximately 14% of which appear only once. Sample: naive CD4+ T cells from blood. The receptors were gathered from a woman aged 35 to 49 in good health.

This clone turned up a few times. V gene TRBV5-1 combines with J gene TRBJ2-7; D unresolved. Trimming left V 0 bases short and J 2 bases short, with 15 bases between. The V gene's germline CDR1 is SGHRS and CDR2 YFSETQ. The CDR3 is made up of 16 amino acids. In DNA form, the CDR3 reads TGCGCCAGCAGCTTGGCGGTGGGTTCACGGGCCTACGAGCAGTACTTC. It translates to CASSLAVGSRAYEQYF.

This clone occurred a few times. The gene calls are TRBV2 and TRBJ2-3, with D maybe TRBD1 (6 bases). The CDR3 has 14 amino acids. From germline, CDR1 is SNHLY and CDR2 FYNNEI. V was trimmed by 6 bases and J by 2 bases, leaving 12 bases between them. DNA for the CDR3: TGTGCCAGCAGAAAGGACAGTTCCACAGATACGCAGTATTTT. The encoded protein is CASRKDSSTDTQYF.

This clone was seen more than once but under ten times. The chain links TRBV7-8 to TRBJ1-1, with a possible D match to TRBD1 (6 bases). V was shortened by 1 base and J by 0 bases, with 9 bases between the two germline ends. Germline CDR1 SGHVS, CDR2 FQNEAQ. This CDR3 is built from 15 residues. The CDR3 sequence: CASSLEWTVNTEAFF. CDR3 nucleotide sequence: TGTGCCAGCAGCTTAGAGTGGACAGTGAACACTGAAGCTTTCTTT.

This clone has only a few counts. The V and J genes are TRBV4-2 and TRBJ1-1; D possibly corresponds to TRBD1 (5 bases). The length of the CDR3 is 16 residues. Per the germline V gene, CDR1 is LGHNA and CDR2 is YNFKEQ. The ends were cut back, 4 bases at V and 3 bases at J, with 18 bases in the middle. As DNA, the CDR3 is TGTGCCAGCAGCCCCCAGGGAGCGGGGGTTGACACTGAAGCTTTCTTT. Protein: CASSPQGAGVDTEAFF.

CDR3 region: CASSYSTPTGNEQFF. The CDR3 DNA sequence: TGTGCCAGCAGTTACTCCACCCCGACAGGCAATGAGCAGTTCTTC. The chain combines TRBV6-5 with TRBJ2-1; weak D call: TRBD1 (6 bases). The CDR3 contains 15 residues. V lost 0 bases, J lost 6 bases, and 12 bases lay in between. Germline CDR1 MNHEY, CDR2 SVGAGI.

This clone has more than one count but fewer than ten. The chain employs TRBV7-6 and TRBJ2-1; 12 positions match TRBD2. Germline lookup yields CDR1 SGHVS and CDR2 FNYEAQ. The CDR3 runs to 16 residues. With 1 base clipped from V and 9 bases from J, the junction kept 7 bases outside the gene matches. The CDR3 DNA reads as TGTGCCAGCAGCTTAGGGGCTAGCGGGGGGGCTGGTGAGCAGTTCTTC. It translates to CASSLGASGGAGEQFF.

In regard to this clone: Additional DNA sequences in this sample encode the identical CDR3. V is TRBV5-4 and J is TRBJ2-1; 9 bases are shared with TRBD1. This CDR3 region has 13 residues. The V gene's germline CDR1 is SGHNT and CDR2 YYREEE (reference sequence). With 3 bases clipped from V and 6 bases from J, the junction kept 1 base outside the gene matches. The CDR3 DNA follows: TGTGCCAGCAGCTCGACAGGGGGCAATGAGCAGTTCTTC. The encoded protein is CASSSTGGNEQFF.

This clone was observed a few times. The chain joins TRBV13 to TRBJ2-1; 10 bases line up with TRBD1. This CDR3 contains 15 residues. Trimming cost V 5 bases and J 1 base; bases outside gene matches: 2. CDR1 is PRHDT and CDR2 is FYEKMQ in the germline V gene (reference sequence). Written as DNA, the CDR3 is TGTGCCAGCAGCCGACAGGGGGCGTCCTACAATGAGCAGTTCTTC. Translating gives CASSRQGASYNEQFF. The variable domain in full, completed from reference TRBV13 and TRBJ2-1, reads AAGVIQSPRHLIKEKRETATLKCYPIPRHDTVYWYQQGPGQDPQFLISFYEKMQSDKGSIPDRFSAQQFSDYHSELNMSSLELGDSALYFCASSRQGASYNEQFFGPGTRLTVL.

This clone was detected only a few times. The chain couples TRBV18 to TRBJ1-5; D gene ambiguous. Germline V gene data show CDR1 as KGHSH and CDR2 as LQKENI. V was trimmed by 3 bases and J by 6 bases, leaving 9 bases between them. The CDR3 is 13 amino acids. CDR3 coding DNA: TGTGCCAGCTCACCGCAGGCTCTTCAGCCCCAGCATTTT. Translated, it gives CASSPQALQPQHF.

This clone was counted between two and nine times. The chain joins TRBV4-3 to TRBJ1-3; D unclear. Germline V gene lookup returns CDR1 LGHNA and CDR2 YSLEER. The CDR3 is 15 residues long. V was clipped by 4 bases and J by 2 bases, with 12 bases between them. CDR3 coding DNA: TGCGCCAGCAGCCCTGGCTCGAGCGCTGGAAACACCATATATTTT. Amino acid sequence: CASSPGSSAGNTIYF.

The V gene is TRBV6-1, the J gene TRBJ2-1, with 7 bases lining up with TRBD1. This CDR3 is built from 14 residues. Germline assignment: CDR1 MNHNS and CDR2 SASEGT. The V gene end was trimmed by 5 bases and the J gene end by 5 bases; junction bases not matched to a gene: 6. The CDR3 nucleotides are TGTGCCAGCAGTAGGATCGGGACAGACAATGAGCAGTTCTTC. Translation: CASSRIGTDNEQFF.

Only a few counts were recorded for this clone. The chain combines TRBV15 with TRBJ1-4, with 9 bases fitting TRBD1. Germline CDR1 is LNHNV and CDR2 is YYDKDF (reference sequence). CDR3 length equals 16 residues. V shed 0 bases and J 8 bases; nucleotides not matched to a gene: 7. This chain's CDR3 is CATSRDLGTGNEKLFF. The CDR3, as DNA: TGTGCCACCAGCAGAGATTTGGGGACAGGGAACGAAAAACTGTTTTTT.

The rearrangement joins TRBV10-3 to TRBJ2-7; weak D call: TRBD1 (6 bases). Looked up from germline, CDR1 is ENHRY and CDR2 is SYGVKD. Trimming stripped 6 bases from V and 6 bases from J, with 15 bases between. The length of the CDR3 is 13 residues. CDR3 sequence (DNA): TGTGCCATCAGGGGAACAGGGTTAGGCGAGCAGTACTTC. Protein: CAIRGTGLGEQYF.

This clone was counted between two and nine times. V gene TRBV2 combines with J gene TRBJ2-7; 7 bases map to TRBD2. This CDR3 region has 15 residues. CDR1 is SNHLY and CDR2 is FYNNEI in the germline V gene. Germline trimming cut 2 bases from V and 3 bases from J; bases unmatched to any gene: 7. The CDR3 nucleotides are TGTGCCAGCAGTGAATTCAAGCGGGGAGTCTACGAGCAGTACTTC. Its translation is CASSEFKRGVYEQYF.

The chain has TRBV5-5 and TRBJ1-5; D might be TRBD1 (5 bases). From germline, CDR1 is SGHKS and CDR2 YYEKEE (reference sequence). V lost 0 bases to trimming and J lost 4 bases, with 11 bases between them. The CDR3 is made up of 15 amino acids. The CDR3 reads CASSLVPGENQPQHF. CDR3 sequence (DNA): TGTGCCAGCAGCTTGGTACCGGGGGAGAATCAGCCCCAGCATTTT.

This clone was counted ten times or more. The V gene is TRBV29-1, the J gene TRBJ2-4; no clear D. The CDR3 loop spans 14 amino acids. CDR1 SQVTM and CDR2 ANQGSEA come from the germline V gene. The germline V and J ends were trimmed by 4 bases and 1 base, with 11 bases remaining between them. In nucleotides, the CDR3 is TGCAGCGTTGCTTCAGGTGCGGCCAAAAACATTCAGTACTTC. Protein: CSVASGAAKNIQYF.

V and J are TRBV5-1 and TRBJ2-5; TRBD1 matches 9 bases. V shed 1 base, J shed 5 bases, and the junction held 3 bases outside the gene matches. Per germline, CDR1 SGHRS and CDR2 YFSETQ. The CDR3 sequence is 14 residues long. The CDR3 protein is CASSLRQGGETQYF. Here the CDR3 DNA reads TGCGCCAGCAGCTTGAGACAGGGGGGGGAGACCCAGTACTTC.

This clone has just a few counts. V and J are TRBV5-1 and TRBJ1-5, with unresolved D. CDR1 is SGHRS, CDR2 YFSETQ, per germline. Trimming removed 4 bases at V and 0 bases at J, with 8 bases between. The CDR3 length is 14 residues. The CDR3 is CASSDSYSNQPQHF. The DNA of the CDR3 is TGCGCCAGCAGCGATAGCTATAGCAATCAGCCCCAGCATTTT. The whole variable domain, filled in from reference TRBV5-1 and TRBJ1-5, reads KAGVTQTPRYLIKTRGQQVTLSCSPISGHRSVSWYQQTPGQGLQFLFEYFSETQRNKGNFPGRFSGRQFSNSRSEMNVSTLELGDSALYLCASSDSYSNQPQHFGDGTRLSIL.

This clone has just a few counts. The CDR3 coding sequence is TGTGCCAGTCGGTCCAGACTAGCGGGGGGGAACAATGAGCAGTTCTTC. It codes for CASRSRLAGGNNEQFF. The V call is TRBV19, the J call TRBJ2-1; 14 bases align to TRBD2. The trim removed 8 bases at V and 5 bases at J, leaving 8 bases unmatched. The CDR3 contains 16 residues. The germline CDR1 and CDR2 sequences are LNHDA and SQIVND (reference sequence).

This clone was counted once. The gene calls are TRBV6-5 and TRBJ2-7; TRBD2 aligns across 7 bases. J was trimmed by 6 bases and V by 2 bases; bases with no gene match: 7. Germline CDR1 is MNHEY and CDR2 is SVGAGI. The CDR3 totals 14 residues. The CDR3 bases are TGTGCCAGCAGTTACGCCTCCCCGGGGGGCGAGCAGTACTTC. This encodes CASSYASPGGEQYF.

This clone has only a few counts. The chain recombines TRBV4-1 with TRBJ2-7; 8 bases map to TRBD1. The germline V gene has CDR1 MGHRA and CDR2 YSYEKL. V dropped 4 bases and J dropped 0; count of bases not matched to a gene: 2. The CDR3 has 14 residues. Here the CDR3 DNA reads TGCGCCAGCAGCCCGACAGGGGCCTCCTACGAGCAGTACTTC. Its translation: CASSPTGASYEQYF.

V gene TRBV5-4 combines with J gene TRBJ2-5; 13 bases are a match to TRBD2. The germline CDR1 and CDR2 sequences are SGHNT and YYREEE (reference sequence). This CDR3 is 16 amino acids long. Unmatched junction bases numbered 6, after V lost 4 bases and J lost 3 bases. The CDR3 loop reads CASSTRTSGGEETQYF. In nucleotides, the CDR3 is TGTGCCAGCAGCACACGGACTAGCGGGGGAGAAGAGACCCAGTACTTC.

V and J are TRBV18 and TRBJ2-7; the match to TRBD1 covers 7 bases. After removal of 4 bases from V and 6 bases from J, the junction contained 3 bases not matched to a gene. The length of the CDR3 is 12 residues. Germline V gives CDR1 KGHSH, CDR2 LQKENI. The CDR3 here is CASSLTGVEQYF. The CDR3 region has the DNA TGTGCCAGCTCACTCACAGGGGTCGAGCAGTACTTC.

The chain couples TRBV10-1 to TRBJ2-3, with 9 bases that match TRBD1. J lost 4 bases, V lost 5 bases, and 7 bases had no gene match. Germline V gene lookup returns CDR1 WNHNN and CDR2 SYGVQD (reference sequence). The CDR3 extends over 15 amino acids. The CDR3 loop reads CASSIGQGPSDTQYF. The CDR3 nucleotides read TGCGCCAGCAGTATTGGACAGGGGCCCTCAGATACGCAGTATTTT.